A single sample is the source of the 32 T cell receptor beta chains below, sequenced in a study of blood T cells in healthy people across ages. A sample-barcoded 5' primer and a J-beta primer mix were used in a second PCR of roughly 6 to 11 cycles. TCRdb re-called the 5' RACE reads with MiXCR, one entry per CDR3 protein. The data show hundreds of thousands of distinct CDR3 sequences, 56% seen once. Sequencing was performed on blood. The source of these receptors is a man in his forties in good health.

Ten or more counts support this clonotype. The V gene is TRBV3-1, the J gene TRBJ2-7; D possibly corresponds to TRBD1 (6 bases). The CDR3 is 12 amino acids. The ends were cut back, 8 bases at V and 2 bases at J, with 10 bases in the middle. Germline CDR1 is LGHDT and CDR2 is YNNKEL (reference sequence). CDR3 amino acids: CASSQGPYEQYF. CDR3 DNA: TGTGCCAGCTCTCAGGGGCCCTACGAGCAGTACTTC.

The V and J genes are TRBV6-1 and TRBJ1-5, with D perhaps TRBD1 (5 bases). The V gene lost 10 bases and the J gene lost 2 bases, with 12 bases spanning the gap. The germline V gene has CDR1 MNHNS and CDR2 SASEGT. The CDR3 sequence is 13 residues long. DNA for the CDR3: TGTGCCACCAGGACAATGGGCAATCAGCCCCAGCATTTT. Encoded protein: CATRTMGNQPQHF.

This chain uses TRBV20-1 with TRBJ2-1, with D hard to call. The V end was cut by 1 base, the J end by 1 base, with 8 bases between. Looked up from germline, CDR1 is DFQATT and CDR2 is SNEGSKA (reference sequence). This CDR3 has 14 residues. In nucleotides, the CDR3 is TGCAGTGCTAGAGTGGCAGTATCCTACAATGAGCAGTTCTTC. Encoded protein: CSARVAVSYNEQFF.

The rearrangement links TRBV5-1 to TRBJ2-3; tentative D call: TRBD2 (6 bases). The CDR3 consists of 15 residues. V was shortened by 0 bases and J by 4 bases, with 12 bases between the two germline ends. Germline V gene lookup returns CDR1 SGHRS and CDR2 YFSETQ. The CDR3 loop is CASSLDVTRPDTQYF. DNA of the CDR3: TGCGCCAGCAGCTTGGATGTGACTAGACCAGATACGCAGTATTTT.

This clonotype was seen a few times. V is TRBV24-1 and J is TRBJ2-3, with D unresolved. This CDR3 is 13 amino acids long. V was trimmed by 4 bases and J by 2 bases, leaving 6 bases between them. Germline V lookup: CDR1 KGHDR, CDR2 SFDVKD. DNA for the CDR3: TGTGCCACCAGTGACGGCTACACAGATACGCAGTATTTT. It codes for CATSDGYTDTQYF.

V usage is TRBV4-1 and J usage is TRBJ2-7; 11 bases align to TRBD2. The CDR3 is made up of 14 amino acids. V shed 5 bases, J shed 4 bases, and the junction held 4 bases outside the gene matches. Germline loops: CDR1 MGHRA, CDR2 YSYEKL. CDR3 nucleotide sequence: TGCGCCAGCAGCAAGGGACTAGCGGAATACGAGCAGTACTTC. Translation gives CASSKGLAEYEQYF.

This chain connects TRBV27 to TRBJ1-1; a possible D gene is TRBD1 (6 bases). Trimming pared 2 bases from V and 4 bases from J, leaving 14 bases between. The CDR3 loop spans 15 amino acids. The V gene's germline CDR1 is MNHEY and CDR2 SMNVEV (reference sequence). CDR3 nucleotide sequence: TGTGCCAGCAGTTTAAGGGGGAGTAGCGGCACTGAAGCTTTCTTT. It specifies CASSLRGSSGTEAFF.

The chain uses TRBV5-1 and TRBJ2-7; 7 nucleotides align to TRBD1. The CDR3 has 13 amino acids. Germline V gene data show CDR1 as SGHRS and CDR2 as YFSETQ. Trimming removed 6 bases from V and 2 bases from J; junction bases left unmatched: 5. CDR3 loop: CASKTGQTYEQYF. CDR3 bases: TGCGCCAGCAAGACGGGACAGACCTACGAGCAGTACTTC. Full variable domain (outside the CDR3, taken from reference TRBV5-1 and TRBJ2-7): KAGVTQTPRYLIKTRGQQVTLSCSPISGHRSVSWYQQTPGQGLQFLFEYFSETQRNKGNFPGRFSGRQFSNSRSEMNVSTLELGDSALYLCASKTGQTYEQYFGPGTRLTVT.

The CDR3 bases are TGTGCCAGCAGCCCGGGACGGGCCGGCTACGAGCAGTACTTC. This sequence encodes CASSPGRAGYEQYF. V usage is TRBV7-2 and J usage is TRBJ2-4; D is possibly TRBD1 or TRBD2 (5 bases each). The DNA end is more similar to TRBJ2-7, so the J call may be wrong. The germline gives CDR1 SGHTA, CDR2 FQGNSA. The CDR3 extends over 14 amino acids.

This clonotype was counted between two and nine times. The J gene is TRBJ1-5, the V gene TRBV7-9; no firm D call. V was pared by 5 bases and J by 0 bases, with 5 bases between. CDR1 and CDR2 from the germline V gene are SEHNR and FQNEAQ (reference sequence). CDR3 length equals 13 residues. Here the CDR3 DNA reads TGTGCCAGCAGCAACTATAGCAATCAGCCCCAGCATTTT. Residues: CASSNYSNQPQHF. Supplemented by reference TRBV7-9 and TRBJ1-5, the full variable domain reads DTGVSQNPRHKITKRGQNVTFRCDPISEHNRLYWYRQTLGQGPEFLTYFQNEAQLEKSRLLSDRFSAERPKGSFSTLEIQRTEQGDSAMYLCASSNYSNQPQHFGDGTRLSIL.

The chain recombines TRBV20-1 with TRBJ2-3, with D uncertain. The V end was cut by 5 bases, the J end by 0 bases, with 6 bases between. The germline V gene encodes CDR1 DFQATT and CDR2 SNEGSKA (reference sequence). The CDR3 totals 12 residues. The CDR3 DNA reads as TGCAGTGCTCCCGGAAGCACAGATACGCAGTATTTT. It specifies CSAPGSTDTQYF.

The chain employs TRBV29-1 and TRBJ2-7, with D hard to call. With the DNA end fitting TRBJ2-5 better, the J assignment may be wrong. Germline V gives CDR1 SQVTM, CDR2 ANQGSEA. This CDR3 has 14 amino acids. CDR3 region: CSVGLTLTGETQYF. CDR3 coding DNA: TGCAGCGTTGGTCTTACATTAACCGGGGAGACCCAGTACTTC.

This clonotype was counted between two and nine times. The V call is TRBV28, the J call TRBJ2-5; 10 bases fit TRBD2. The DNA end lines up better with TRBJ2-7; the J call may be wrong. CDR3 size: 15 residues. From germline, CDR1 is MDHEN and CDR2 SYDVKM. The CDR3: CASSFPGTSVYEQYF. The DNA of the CDR3 is TGTGCCAGCAGCTTCCCCGGGACTAGCGTCTACGAGCAGTACTTC.

V gene TRBV24-1 combines with J gene TRBJ2-3, with D perhaps matching TRBD1 (5 bases). The CDR3 has 13 amino acids. Trimming left V 4 bases short and J 6 bases short, with 10 bases between. Germline V gives CDR1 KGHDR, CDR2 SFDVKD. DNA for the CDR3: TGTGCCACCAGTGAATTCAGGGTGGATACGCAGTATTTT. The encoded protein is CATSEFRVDTQYF.

CDR3: CASSWQSYNEQYF. The CDR3 nucleotides read TGCGCCAGCTCCTGGCAGTCCTACAATGAGCAGTACTTC. J is TRBJ2-5 and V is TRBV5-1; D is unclear. Germline-derived CDR1 and CDR2 are SGHRS and YFSETQ. The CDR3 is 13 residues long. Trimming removed 7 bases from V and 11 bases from J, with 21 bases in between.

The chain's CDR3 is CASSLGAGDGSSASYNEQFF. The DNA for the CDR3 is TGTGCCAGCAGCCTAGGAGCGGGGGATGGGTCCAGCGCCTCCTACAATGAGCAGTTCTTC. The chain is built from TRBV7-2 and TRBJ2-1; 8 bases are shared with TRBD2. The junction had 18 bases not matched to a gene; V was cut back by 5 bases and J by 0 bases. This CDR3 has 20 amino acids. Per germline, CDR1 SGHTA and CDR2 FQGNSA.

This clonotype has a single count. The V gene is TRBV6-5, the J gene TRBJ2-3, with D tentatively TRBD1 or TRBD2 (5 bases each). The CDR3 is made up of 14 amino acids. The germline gives CDR1 MNHEY, CDR2 SVGAGI. V lost 5 bases and J lost 0, with 9 bases in between. CDR3 loop: CASSRRDSTDTQYF. CDR3 DNA: TGTGCCAGCAGTAGAAGGGACAGCACAGATACGCAGTATTTT.

The chain has TRBV12-5 and TRBJ2-1; D call uncertain. The CDR3 is 14 residues long. CDR1 and CDR2 (germline): LGHNT, FRNRAP. Trimming pared 6 bases from V and 2 bases from J, leaving 11 bases between. The CDR3 region is CASGLVTAYNEQFF. The CDR3 nucleotides are TGTGCTAGTGGCCTGGTGACCGCCTACAATGAGCAGTTCTTC.

The chain has TRBV29-1 and TRBJ2-7, with 8 bases matching TRBD1. The CDR3 runs to 15 residues. CDR1 SQVTM and CDR2 ANQGSEA come from the germline V gene. Losses at the gene ends were 6 bases for V and 3 bases for J; bases not matched to a gene: 13. The CDR3 reads CSVVGARTGIYEQYF. CDR3 bases: TGCAGCGTCGTCGGCGCCCGGACAGGGATCTACGAGCAGTACTTC.

This clonotype appeared a few times. The rearrangement links TRBV5-4 to TRBJ2-5; 9 bases line up with TRBD1. Germline lookup yields CDR1 SGHNT and CDR2 YYREEE (reference sequence). The ends lost 7 bases at V and 2 bases at J; junction bases unmatched: 3. This CDR3 has 13 amino acids. CDR3 sequence reads: CASQGQGQETQYF. CDR3 bases: TGTGCCAGCCAAGGACAGGGGCAAGAGACCCAGTACTTC.

The V and J genes are TRBV27 and TRBJ2-4, with D perhaps matching TRBD1 (5 bases). Germline values: CDR1 MNHEY, CDR2 SMNVEV (reference sequence). The V and J ends lost 4 bases and 2 bases respectively, with 12 bases between them. The CDR3 sequence is 15 residues long. As DNA, the CDR3 is TGTGCCAGCAGTTCCTCTAGACAGACCAAAAACATTCAGTACTTC. Amino acid sequence: CASSSSRQTKNIQYF.

The CDR3 region has the DNA TGTGCCATTTTTGGCGGGGGTGGCGACGAGCAGTACTTC. This codes for CAIFGGGGDEQYF. The J gene is TRBJ2-5, the V gene TRBV10-3; 7 nucleotides align to TRBD2. The last part of the DNA fits TRBJ2-7 better; the J call may be wrong. The length of the CDR3 is 13 residues. CDR1 ENHRY and CDR2 SYGVKD come from the germline V gene.

This clonotype showed up just a few times. This chain connects TRBV7-9 to TRBJ1-1, with D unresolved. The germline CDR1 and CDR2 sequences are SEHNR and FQNEAQ (reference sequence). With 0 bases removed from V and 2 bases from J, the gap between germline ends came to 7 bases. This CDR3 comprises 14 residues. The CDR3 spells CASSLAARNTEAFF. The CDR3 DNA reads as TGTGCCAGCAGCTTAGCAGCCCGTAACACTGAAGCTTTCTTT.

This clonotype was seen once. V usage is TRBV3-1 and J usage is TRBJ2-5; D remains unclear. The J call may not be correct, given that the DNA end is closer to TRBJ2-7. The CDR3 runs 14 residues. Germline-derived CDR1 and CDR2 are LGHDT and YNNKEL (reference sequence). CDR3 in amino acids: CASSQITRVDEQYF. CDR3 DNA: TGTGCCAGCAGCCAAATCACCCGGGTCGACGAGCAGTACTTC.

The genes are TRBV2 and TRBJ2-5, with no clear D. The DNA end is a closer match to TRBJ2-7, so the J assignment may be wrong. Per the germline V gene, CDR1 is SNHLY and CDR2 is FYNNEI. The CDR3 is made up of 13 amino acids. The CDR3 nucleotides read TGTGCCAGCAGTGAACTCCCCGTCTACGAGCAGTACTTC. Its protein product is CASSELPVYEQYF.

The chain has TRBV7-2 and TRBJ2-1, with D possibly called TRBD1 or TRBD2 (5 bases each). Germline V gene data show CDR1 as SGHTA and CDR2 as FQGNSA. The V and J ends lost 6 bases and 6 bases respectively, with 24 bases between them. The CDR3 sequence is 17 residues long. The CDR3 reads CASSRNRPTRGTNEQFF. CDR3 in DNA: TGTGCCAGCAGTCGCAACAGACCCACTCGTGGGACCAATGAGCAGTTCTTC.

The chain links TRBV7-8 to TRBJ2-5, with D perhaps assigned TRBD1 or TRBD2 (5 bases each). The CDR3 extends over 17 amino acids. Trimming removed 5 bases from V and 3 bases from J, with 22 bases in between. The germline CDR1 and CDR2 sequences are SGHVS and FQNEAQ. The CDR3 DNA follows: TGTGCCAGCAGCCTGCCCGGGGCTCCGTTAGTTGAAGAGACCCAGTACTTC. Its protein product is CASSLPGAPLVEETQYF.

The chain couples TRBV4-3 to TRBJ2-1, with TRBD2 identical over 16 bases. J lost 2 bases, V lost 6 bases, and 7 bases had no gene match. CDR3 size: 18 residues. Germline CDR1 is LGHNA and CDR2 is YSLEER. This CDR3 reads CASSAGTSGRDPYNEQFF. The CDR3 nucleotides read TGCGCCAGCAGTGCCGGGACTAGCGGGAGGGATCCCTACAATGAGCAGTTCTTC.

The chain has TRBV5-4 and TRBJ1-1; tentative D call: TRBD1 (6 bases). CDR3 length: 16 residues. Per the germline V gene, CDR1 is SGHNT and CDR2 is YYREEE (reference sequence). V was clipped by 0 bases and J by 4 bases, with 16 bases between them. CDR3 nucleotides: TGTGCCAGCAGCTTGGCCCTCACAGGGCGGGTCACTGAAGCTTTCTTT. Translation: CASSLALTGRVTEAFF.

Only one count was recorded for this clonotype. J is TRBJ1-1 and V is TRBV5-1, with 7 bases aligning to TRBD1. CDR1 and CDR2 (germline): SGHRS, YFSETQ. The CDR3 runs to 16 residues. J lost 2 bases, V lost 3 bases, and 10 bases had no gene match. The CDR3, as DNA: TGCGCCAGCAGCTCTTACAGGGGAGGGTATAACACTGAAGCTTTCTTT. It yields the protein CASSSYRGGYNTEAFF. Supplemented by reference TRBV5-1 and TRBJ1-1, the full variable domain reads KAGVTQTPRYLIKTRGQQVTLSCSPISGHRSVSWYQQTPGQGLQFLFEYFSETQRNKGNFPGRFSGRQFSNSRSEMNVSTLELGDSALYLCASSSYRGGYNTEAFFGQGTRLTVV.

This clonotype occurred a few times. V and J are TRBV11-2 and TRBJ2-5, with a tentative D call TRBD2 (5 bases). CDR1 is SGHAT and CDR2 is FQNNGV in the germline V gene. V lost 0 bases, J lost 6 bases, and 5 bases lay in between. The CDR3 length is 12 residues. The CDR3 DNA reads TGTGCCAGCAGCTTAGACGGGAAGACCCAGTACTTC. This gives the protein CASSLDGKTQYF.

V is TRBV4-2 and J is TRBJ2-1; D is undetermined. The CDR3 is made up of 14 amino acids. CDR1 is LGHNA, CDR2 YNFKEQ, per germline. Trimming shortened V by 1 base and J by 5 bases, and 9 bases separated the two germline ends. CDR3 DNA sequence: TGTGCCAGCAGCCAAGGGAACAAAAACAATGAGCAGTTCTTC. Protein: CASSQGNKNNEQFF.